The clone carrying this T cell receptor (beta chain) was counted between two and nine times. Its antigen remains unknown. This entry comes from a study of high-grade serous ovarian cancer treatment subgroups. Study details: Each sample yielded on average roughly 8,200 unique TCR beta rearrangements from about 15,000 reads. Study conclusions and caveats: These tumor repertoires lack spatial information from bulk sequencing.

TCRdb's copy holds only in-frame clones and misses some; the assay was immunoSEQ multiplex PCR. The sample holds around 30,000 clones, roughly four fifths seen once. Tumor samples were obtained before definitive surgery or chemotherapy. The CDR3 covers 19 residues. V dropped 6 bases and J dropped 5; count of bases not matched to a gene: 22. Looked up from germline, CDR1 is SGHNT and CDR2 is YYREEE (reference sequence). This sequence originates from a human donor with high-grade serous ovarian cancer. V gene TRBV5-4 combines with J gene TRBJ2-1; 8 bases line up with TRBD2. The sequenced material came from tumor tissue. The CDR3 region is CASTPRGERETRLDNEQFF. The CDR3 bases are TGTGCCAGCACCCCTCGAGGGGAGCGGGAGACCAGGTTGGACAATGAGCAGTTCTTC.